These T cell receptor beta chains were read from a single sample in a study of blood T cell repertoires in COVID-19. Assay used: immunoSEQ multiplex PCR; TCRdb lists only in-frame clones, some missing. The table records around 180,000 clones, 70% to 90% of them present only once. The sequencing input was peripheral blood. The receptors here all came from a person aged 70 to 85 with COVID-19, enrolled during active disease. The CDR3 runs from the conserved cysteine through the conserved F or W. A D gene is named only where the DNA matches it firmly. Rows may omit the clone size; those that give it use once, few, many or a size class.

v_call	j_call	clone_size	d_call	cdr3_aa	cdr3_nt
TRBV9	TRBJ2-1	once	TRBD2	CASSVTSGSFAEQFF	TGTGCCAGCAGCGTTACTAGCGGGAGTTTTGCTGAGCAGTTCTTC
TRBV5-6	TRBJ2-7	-	TRBD1	CASRERDSSYEQYF	TGTGCCAGCAGGGAACGGGACAGCTCCTACGAGCAGTACTTC
TRBV5-1	TRBJ2-3	-	-	CASSPQTGFMDTQYF	TGCGCCAGCAGCCCCCAGACGGGGTTCATGGATACGCAGTATTTT
TRBV28	TRBJ1-5	-	-	CATRGSPIYNQPQHF	TGTGCCACTAGGGGCAGCCCTATTTACAATCAGCCCCAGCATTTT
TRBV5-4	TRBJ2-5	-	-	CASSLNQKETQYF	TGTGCCAGCAGCTTGAATCAGAAGGAGACCCAGTACTTC
TRBV27	TRBJ1-5	-	-	CASSYTTNQPQHF	TGTGCCAGCAGTTACACTACCAATCAGCCCCAGCATTTT
TRBV7-7	TRBJ2-5	-	-	CASSLGAGQVETQYF	TGTGCCAGCAGCTTGGGGGCAGGTCAGGTCGAGACCCAGTACTTC
TRBV27	TRBJ1-1	-	TRBD1	CASTQTGVDTEAFF	TGTGCCAGCACCCAGACAGGGGTGGACACTGAAGCTTTCTTT
TRBV21-1	TRBJ2-7	-	-	CASSKQLLGQSAHPLPYEQYF	TGTGCCAGCAGCAAACAGCTCTTGGGACAGAGCGCACATCCCCTCCCATACGAGCAGTACTTC
TRBV10-1	TRBJ2-7	-	-	CASRDTRGPYEQYF	TGCGCCAGCAGGGACACCCGAGGACCCTACGAGCAGTACTTC
TRBV6-1	TRBJ2-3	-	TRBD2	CASSEYLGTSGRTDTQYF	TGTGCCAGCAGCGAATACCTCGGGACTAGCGGGAGGACAGATACGCAGTATTTT
TRBV6-5	TRBJ2-3	-	-	CASGAGTMGTDTQYF	TGTGCCAGCGGGGCCGGGACAATGGGGACAGATACGCAGTATTTT
TRBV4-3	TRBJ1-2	-	-	CASSQSRGTYGYTF	TGCGCCAGCAGCCAGAGCAGGGGAACCTATGGCTACACCTTC
TRBV7-9	TRBJ1-4	-	TRBD1	CASSPDRFNEKLFF	TGTGCCAGCAGCCCGGACAGGTTTAATGAAAAACTGTTTTTT
TRBV6-1	TRBJ2-7	-	-	CASSELQGRSEQYF	TGTGCCAGCAGTGAATTGCAGGGTAGGTCCGAGCAGTACTTC
TRBV3-1/TRBV3-2	TRBJ2-1	-	-	CASSQGISRRGEQFF	TGTGCCAGCAGCCAAGGTATATCCCGCAGGGGTGAGCAGTTCTTC
TRBV6-6	TRBJ2-7	-	TRBD2	CASSNWASGTYEQYF	TGTGCCAGCAGCAACTGGGCTAGCGGGACCTACGAGCAGTACTTC
TRBV19	TRBJ1-6	-	TRBD1	CASEDRAYNSPLHF	TGTGCCAGCGAGGACAGGGCCTATAATTCACCCCTCCACTTT
TRBV9	TRBJ2-7	-	-	CASSVGRVMRPGEQYF	TGTGCCAGCAGCGTAGGTCGAGTCATGAGGCCGGGGGAGCAGTACTTC
TRBV7-2	TRBJ2-1	-	-	CASSLRFSGKEFF	TGTGCCAGCAGCTTAAGGTTCTCGGGGAAGGAGTTCTTC
TRBV24-1	TRBJ1-5	-	TRBD1	CATSDSGGWEPQHF	TGTGCCACCAGTGATTCAGGGGGCTGGGAGCCCCAGCATTTT
TRBV5-5	TRBJ1-1	-	-	CASSPDFRNTEAFF	TGTGCCAGCAGCCCGGACTTTCGGAACACTGAAGCTTTCTTT
TRBV21-1	TRBJ1-1	-	-	CASSKVRTGRGGTEAFF	TGTGCCAGCAGCAAGGTTAGGACAGGGCGGGGAGGAACTGAAGCTTTCTTT
TRBV6-6	TRBJ2-2	-	TRBD1	CASMAGGAGTGELFF	TGTGCCAGCATGGCAGGGGGCGCCGGCACCGGGGAGCTGTTTTTT
TRBV19	TRBJ2-3	-	-	CASSIQGTDTQYF	TGTGCCAGTAGTATACAGGGTACAGATACGCAGTATTTT
TRBV2	TRBJ1-2	-	-	CASRDGQWSGYTF	TGTGCCAGCAGGGACGGACAGTGGAGCGGCTACACCTTC
TRBV4-2	TRBJ1-3	few	TRBD1	CASSQDQGVYSGNTIYF	TGTGCCAGCAGCCAAGATCAGGGGGTGTACTCTGGAAACACCATATATTTT
TRBV5-8	TRBJ2-1	-	TRBD1	CASRGRDRGPNEQFF	TGTGCCAGCAGGGGCCGGGACAGGGGGCCCAATGAGCAGTTCTTC
TRBV12-3/TRBV12-4	TRBJ2-2	-	-	CASRAGQTGELFF	TGTGCCAGCAGGGCCGGACAGACCGGGGAGCTGTTTTTT
TRBV13	TRBJ2-7	-	-	CASSGRIGFGQGKDEQYF	TGTGCCAGCAGCGGACGGATTGGGTTTGGGCAGGGGAAAGACGAGCAGTACTTC